This record covers a single TCR beta chain. The antigen is not known. These data are taken from a study of radiotherapy plus CTLA-4 blockade in lung cancer. Regarding the study as a whole: Blood-borne expansion of tumor-derived TCR clones followed radiotherapy plus ipilimumab.

Germline V gives CDR1 SGDLS, CDR2 YYNGEE. The CDR3 is 15 residues long. V dropped 7 bases and J dropped 5; count of bases not matched to a gene: 12. Here immunoSEQ multiplex PCR was the method, and the copy in TCRdb shows in-frame clones only, minus some. The repertoire holds more than 90,000 clones, about 77% seen once, with approximately 5% in the top ten. This specimen was peripheral blood, taken from a patient treated with radiotherapy plus ipilimumab. The chain recombines TRBV9 with TRBJ2-3, with 8 bases fitting TRBD2. The receptor was isolated from a human donor with non-small cell lung cancer who had a partial response to radiotherapy plus ipilimumab. As DNA, the CDR3 is TGTGCCAGCGGCCCCGGACTAGCTTGGGGAGATACGCAGTATTTT. Translating gives CASGPGLAWGDTQYF.